What follows are 4 T cell receptor beta chains derived from one specimen sequenced in a study of shared clonotypes between healthy human individuals. Clones were sequenced by immunoSEQ multiplex PCR, and TCRdb holds only the in-frame ones, with some missing. The table records some 2 million clones, over 85% of them present only once. The material sequenced was naive CD4+ T cells sorted from blood. Subset here: CD45RA+ positively selected. These receptors all come from a man aged 18 to 35 in good health.

This clone was counted once. This chain connects TRBV6-6 to TRBJ1-2; TRBD1 aligns across 7 bases. The CDR3 consists of 12 residues. The J segment lost 7 bases and the V segment lost 6 bases, leaving 5 bases of the junction unmatched. Germline V gene data show CDR1 as MNHNY and CDR2 as SVGAGI (reference sequence). This CDR3 reads CASSPKGAGYTF. The CDR3 bases are TGTGCCAGCAGCCCCAAGGGGGCTGGCTACACCTTC.

The chain employs TRBV28 and TRBJ2-7; 8 nucleotides match TRBD1. The germline gives CDR1 MDHEN, CDR2 SYDVKM. The ends lost 3 bases at V and 6 bases at J; junction bases unmatched: 4. The CDR3 spans 13 residues. The CDR3 region has the DNA TGTGCCAGCAGTTTGCCCGGACAGGGCGAGCAGTACTTC. Translated, it gives CASSLPGQGEQYF.

The chain couples TRBV7-2 to TRBJ2-3; 8 positions agree with TRBD2. Trimming at V came to 4 bases and at J to 3 bases, leaving 12 bases not matched to a gene. Germline-derived CDR1 and CDR2 are SGHTA and FQGNSA. This CDR3 region has 17 residues. DNA for the CDR3: TGTGCCAGCAGCTCCCTCGGAGCGGGAGCCCTTACAGATACGCAGTATTTT. It codes for CASSSLGAGALTDTQYF. Full variable domain (remainder filled in from reference TRBV7-2 and TRBJ2-3): GAGVSQSPSNKVTEKGKDVELRCDPISGHTALYWYRQSLGQGLEFLIYFQGNSAPDKSGLPSDRFSAERTGGSVSTLTIQRTQQEDSAVYLCASSSLGAGALTDTQYFGPGTRLTVL.

This clone has a handful of counts. This rearrangement joins TRBV6-1 to TRBJ1-5, with 7 bases identical to TRBD1. The CDR3 runs 14 residues. Germline CDR1 MNHNS, CDR2 SASEGT. After removal of 5 bases from V and 6 bases from J, the junction contained 7 bases not matched to a gene. In DNA form, the CDR3 reads TGTGCCAGCAGTACGCAGACAGGGAGTCAGCCCCAGCATTTT. Amino acid sequence: CASSTQTGSQPQHF.